The 32 T cell receptor beta chains listed next were all sequenced from one sample in a study of spatial heterogeneity in lung cancer. TCRdb redid the calling of the 5' RACE reads with MiXCR, one entry per CDR3 protein. This table holds roughly 48,000 distinct CDR3 sequences, around 5.2% found once. Documented time point: sample taken at primary tumor resection. Specimen: PBMCs, collected at surgery. These receptors all come from a male donor with early-stage non-small cell lung cancer.

The chain combines TRBV6-1 with TRBJ2-1; 8 positions agree with TRBD2. The CDR3 runs to 12 residues. V lost 6 bases, J lost 10 bases, and 5 bases stayed unmatched. Germline assignment: CDR1 MNHNS and CDR2 SASEGT. The CDR3 region is CASRIPSGEQFF. The CDR3 nucleotides read TGTGCCAGCAGGATACCTAGCGGGGAGCAGTTCTTC.

The table lists this clonotype with many counts. The chain joins TRBV24-1 to TRBJ1-2; D unclear. Germline CDR1 and CDR2: KGHDR and SFDVKD. The CDR3 has 13 residues. V dropped 0 bases and J dropped 7 bases, with 8 bases sitting between them. The CDR3 DNA reads as TGTGCCACCAGTGATTTGCAAGGTTCTGGCTACACCTTC. It specifies CATSDLQGSGYTF.

This clonotype was counted at least ten times. This chain links TRBV29-1 with TRBJ2-1; 11 positions agree with TRBD2. The germline V gene encodes CDR1 SQVTM and CDR2 ANQGSEA. The V gene end was trimmed by 6 bases and the J gene end by 7 bases; junction bases not matched to a gene: 11. This CDR3 contains 15 residues. CDR3 sequence reads: CSVQGGTSGENEQFF. The CDR3 DNA is TGCAGCGTCCAAGGTGGGACTAGCGGAGAGAATGAGCAGTTCTTC.

This clonotype was detected ten times or more. The rearrangement uses TRBV5-4 and TRBJ1-1; D unclear. This CDR3 comprises 13 residues. CDR1 is SGHNT, CDR2 YYREEE, per germline (reference sequence). Trimming shortened V by 5 bases and J by 0 bases, and 8 bases separated the two germline ends. The DNA for the CDR3 is TGTGCCAGCAGTGTCCCCATGAACACTGAAGCTTTCTTT. Amino acid sequence: CASSVPMNTEAFF.

The chain uses TRBV7-2 and TRBJ1-6; D not certain. Germline loops: CDR1 SGHTA, CDR2 FQGNSA. The length of the CDR3 is 14 residues. V lost 1 base, J lost 4 bases, and 5 bases lay in between. In nucleotides, the CDR3 is TGTGCCAGCAGCTTAGACAGATATAATTCACCCCTCCACTTT. Amino acid sequence: CASSLDRYNSPLHF. Using reference TRBV7-2 and TRBJ1-6 for the parts outside the CDR3, the full variable domain is GAGVSQSPSNKVTEKGKDVELRCDPISGHTALYWYRQSLGQGLEFLIYFQGNSAPDKSGLPSDRFSAERTGGSVSTLTIQRTQQEDSAVYLCASSLDRYNSPLHFGNGTRLTVT.

This clonotype has a handful of counts. V is TRBV13 and J is TRBJ2-1, with D tentatively TRBD2 (6 bases). V lost 2 bases, J lost 7 bases, and 15 bases lay in between. The CDR3 contains 15 residues. Germline CDR1 PRHDT, CDR2 FYEKMQ (reference sequence). The CDR3 protein is CASSLTSLGLNEQFF. CDR3 sequence (DNA): TGTGCCAGCAGCTTAACAAGTCTAGGACTAAATGAGCAGTTCTTC.

This clonotype has at least ten counts. In nucleotides, the CDR3 is TGCGCCAGCAGCTTGGCACGGGAGGGCGAGCAGTACTTC. This codes for CASSLAREGEQYF. The chain is built from TRBV5-1 and TRBJ2-7, with TRBD2 matching 8 bases. The germline CDR1 and CDR2 sequences are SGHRS and YFSETQ. J gave up 6 bases and V 0 bases, and 2 bases lay outside the gene matches. The CDR3 is 13 amino acids.

This clonotype was seen repeatedly, ten times or more. The V gene is TRBV28, the J gene TRBJ1-2; D ambiguous. Germline CDR1 and CDR2: MDHEN and SYDVKM. The CDR3 is 11 residues long. The V and J ends lost 6 bases and 1 base respectively, with 3 bases between them. In DNA form, the CDR3 reads TGTGCCAGCAGCTATAACTATGGCTACACCTTC. This encodes CASSYNYGYTF.

The table lists this clonotype with many counts. The V call is TRBV28, the J call TRBJ1-5; the D gene is possibly TRBD1 (6 bases). Per the germline V gene, CDR1 is MDHEN and CDR2 is SYDVKM. Trimming pared 7 bases from V and 2 bases from J, leaving 15 bases between. CDR3 size: 15 residues. The DNA of the CDR3 is TGTGCCAGCACCGATTCAGGGGCCCGCAATCAGCCCCAGCATTTT. Translation: CASTDSGARNQPQHF.

This clonotype was counted at least ten times. The CDR3 loop reads CASSPTVTYGYTF. The CDR3 DNA follows: TGTGCCAGCAGCCCGACTGTGACCTATGGCTACACCTTC. The V gene is TRBV12-3 or TRBV12-4, the J gene TRBJ1-2; D remains unclear. Trimming removed 6 bases at V and 4 bases at J, with 12 bases between. The CDR3 spans 13 residues.

This clonotype was recorded many times. The chain couples TRBV6-2 or TRBV6-3 to TRBJ2-7, with D perhaps matching TRBD2 (6 bases). The V gene's germline CDR1 is MNHEY and CDR2 SVGEGT. CDR3 length: 16 amino acids. With 7 bases removed from V and 2 bases from J, the gap between germline ends came to 21 bases. The CDR3 nucleotides read TGTGCCAGCATCCCTTCGTCAGGAGGGCCAGCCTACGAGCAGTACTTC. Amino acids: CASIPSSGGPAYEQYF.

This chain joins TRBV9 and TRBJ2-5; unclear D gene. Germline CDR1 is SGDLS and CDR2 is YYNGEE. This CDR3 comprises 13 residues. The V and J ends lost 0 bases and 5 bases respectively, with 8 bases between them. CDR3 DNA sequence: TGTGCCAGCAGCGTAGGTGTTGAGGAGACCCAGTACTTC. Protein product: CASSVGVEETQYF.

There are many counts of this clonotype. Here the CDR3 reads CAISESNRVGDTQYF. Here the CDR3 DNA reads TGTGCCATCAGTGAGTCAAATAGGGTCGGCGATACGCAGTATTTT. The chain has TRBV10-3 and TRBJ2-3; the D is unclear. V was cut by 0 bases and J by 6 bases, with 13 bases left in between. Germline V lookup: CDR1 ENHRY, CDR2 SYGVKD. There are 15 residues in the CDR3.

This clonotype appeared many times. V is TRBV18 and J is TRBJ2-7, with TRBD1 matching 8 bases. J lost 5 bases, V lost 5 bases, and 11 bases had no gene match. The CDR3 sequence is 15 residues long. Germline V CDR1 and CDR2: KGHSH, LQKENI. The CDR3: CASSAVAGGFHEQYF. In DNA, the CDR3 is TGTGCCAGCTCAGCCGTGGCAGGGGGCTTCCACGAGCAGTACTTC.

This clonotype has a count of ten or more. J is TRBJ1-2 and V is TRBV6-2 or TRBV6-3; 11 bases align to TRBD1. After removal of 0 bases from V and 1 base from J, the junction contained 1 base not matched to a gene. The CDR3 runs 16 residues. Per the germline V gene, CDR1 is MNHEY and CDR2 is SVGEGT. CDR3 protein: CASSYSGTGGNYGYTF. CDR3 in DNA: TGTGCCAGCAGTTACTCCGGGACAGGGGGTAACTATGGCTACACCTTC.

This clonotype has a handful of counts. The chain links TRBV6-1 to TRBJ2-5, with D maybe TRBD2 (5 bases). Between the trimmed V and J ends, which lost 4 bases and 1 base, there was a span of 10 bases. The CDR3 consists of 14 residues. The germline gives CDR1 MNHNS, CDR2 SASEGT. CDR3 loop: CASSGEAGQETQYF. CDR3 bases: TGTGCCAGCAGTGGAGAGGCGGGCCAAGAGACCCAGTACTTC.

This clonotype was recorded many times. The chain employs TRBV12-3 or TRBV12-4 and TRBJ1-5; D uncertain. With 1 base removed from V and 4 bases from J, the gap between germline ends came to 20 bases. CDR3 length: 18 amino acids. CDR3 residues: CASSLGFSRGSPNQPQHF. CDR3 bases: TGTGCCAGCAGTTTAGGCTTCTCGCGAGGGTCCCCGAATCAGCCCCAGCATTTT.

Ten or more counts support this clonotype. This chain connects TRBV7-6 to TRBJ2-2; TRBD2 matches 7 bases. The V and J ends lost 7 bases and 5 bases, in that order; junction bases with no gene match: 16. Per the germline V gene, CDR1 is SGHVS and CDR2 is FNYEAQ. The CDR3 is 17 amino acids. The CDR3 DNA sequence: TGTGCCAGCACCCTTACCGCGGGCGGGAGAGGGACCGGGGAGCTGTTTTTT. Translated: CASTLTAGGRGTGELFF. The full variable domain, rest sourced from reference TRBV7-6 and TRBJ2-2, is GAGVSQSPRYKVTKRGQDVALRCDPISGHVSLYWYRQALGQGPEFLTYFNYEAQQDKSGLPNDRFSAERPEGSISTLTIQRTEQRDSAMYRCASTLTAGGRGTGELFFGEGSRLTVL.

This clonotype has a count of ten or more. The rearrangement uses TRBV28 and TRBJ2-5; 10 bases line up with TRBD2. V was clipped by 5 bases and J by 5 bases; unmatched bases: 11. CDR1 is MDHEN, CDR2 SYDVKM, per germline. CDR3 size: 16 residues. The CDR3 protein is CASSPGTSVGLETQYF. The CDR3 DNA sequence: TGTGCCAGCAGTCCGGGGACTAGCGTAGGTCTGGAGACCCAGTACTTC.

This clonotype was counted ten times or more. This chain joins TRBV6-1 and TRBJ2-7; tentatively, D is TRBD1 or TRBD2 (7 bases each). Germline V gene data show CDR1 as MNHNS and CDR2 as SASEGT. CDR3 length: 17 amino acids. V shed 6 bases and J shed 0 bases, with 21 bases lying between them. CDR3 amino acids: CASRNLYRGGGSYEQYF. CDR3 DNA: TGTGCCAGCAGGAACCTCTACAGGGGCGGGGGCTCCTACGAGCAGTACTTC.

This clonotype showed up just a few times. The J gene is TRBJ1-1, the V gene TRBV24-1; a possible D gene is TRBD1 (6 bases). V lost 7 bases and J lost 5, with 16 bases in between. The CDR3 has 14 amino acids. CDR1 KGHDR and CDR2 SFDVKD come from the germline V gene. The CDR3: CATRETGRETEAFF. DNA of the CDR3: TGTGCCACCAGGGAAACAGGGAGGGAAACTGAAGCTTTCTTT.

This clonotype has ten or more counts. The chain is built from TRBV9 and TRBJ2-3; TRBD1 matches at 8 bases. The CDR3 length is 16 residues. V trimming: 4 bases; J trimming: 4 bases; junction bases outside the gene matches: 11. Germline V lookup: CDR1 SGDLS, CDR2 YYNGEE. In DNA, the CDR3 is TGTGCCAGCAGCTTCCGGACAGGGTCGATGGCAGATACGCAGTATTTT. This gives the protein CASSFRTGSMADTQYF.

At least ten counts were recorded for this clonotype. This chain connects TRBV4-3 to TRBJ2-7; D unresolved. V was clipped by 0 bases and J by 4 bases, with 7 bases between them. Germline V lookup: CDR1 LGHNA, CDR2 YSLEER. The CDR3 runs to 13 residues. The CDR3 loop is CASSQDLGYEQYF. The CDR3 DNA reads as TGCGCCAGCAGCCAAGATTTAGGATACGAGCAGTACTTC.

This clonotype has only a few counts. The rearrangement uses TRBV9 and TRBJ2-2, with D possibly being TRBD1 (6 bases). V lost 4 bases to trimming and J lost 0 bases, with 13 bases between them. This CDR3 region has 16 residues. CDR1 SGDLS and CDR2 YYNGEE come from the germline V gene. The DNA of the CDR3 is TGTGCCAGCAGCCCCAGGACAGTATCGAACACCGGGGAGCTGTTTTTT. Residues: CASSPRTVSNTGELFF.

In its sample, this clonotype was seen many times. This chain links TRBV7-9 with TRBJ2-1; possible D gene TRBD2, 5 bases. The CDR3 sequence is 20 residues long. Trimming pared 5 bases from V and 5 bases from J, leaving 31 bases between. Germline lookup yields CDR1 SEHNR and CDR2 FQNEAQ (reference sequence). The CDR3 coding sequence is TGTGCCAGCAGCCGCCGCCCCATAAATTTAGCGAGAGTGGGAGACAATGAGCAGTTCTTC. It encodes CASSRRPINLARVGDNEQFF.

This clonotype occurred many times. The CDR3 loop reads CASSLDGANTGELFF. DNA of the CDR3: TGTGCCAGCAGCTTGGACGGAGCGAACACCGGGGAGCTGTTTTTT. The chain uses TRBV5-5 and TRBJ2-2; unclear D gene. CDR1 and CDR2 from the germline V gene are SGHKS and YYEKEE (reference sequence). V was pared by 0 bases and J by 0 bases, with 6 bases between. This CDR3 is built from 15 residues.

Many counts were recorded for this clonotype. V gene TRBV19 combines with J gene TRBJ1-6; maybe TRBD1 (5 bases). Trimming left V 5 bases short and J 10 bases short, with 18 bases between. Looked up from germline, CDR1 is LNHDA and CDR2 is SQIVND (reference sequence). The CDR3 covers 15 residues. CDR3 bases: TGTGCCAGTAGTTTGGGGCTGGCCCGCAGCTCACCCCTCCACTTT. This gives the protein CASSLGLARSSPLHF.

This clonotype was picked up many times. The chain employs TRBV5-1 and TRBJ2-1; 11 bases are a match to TRBD2. Losses at the gene ends were 2 bases for V and 5 bases for J; bases not matched to a gene: 15. CDR1 SGHRS and CDR2 YFSETQ come from the germline V gene. The CDR3 totals 19 residues. CDR3 coding DNA: TGCGCCAGCAGCTTATTTGCTAGCGGGGGGACCCAGAAAAACAATGAGCAGTTCTTC. Residues: CASSLFASGGTQKNNEQFF.

This clonotype was seen ten or more times. The chain carries TRBV15 and TRBJ2-3; D unresolved. The V end lost 4 bases, the J end lost 3 bases, and 17 bases lay between the germline ends. Germline CDR1 LNHNV, CDR2 YYDKDF (reference sequence). The CDR3 is made up of 16 amino acids. This CDR3 is CATSIVAGLGTDTQYF. CDR3 DNA sequence: TGTGCCACCAGCATCGTCGCAGGCCTTGGTACAGATACGCAGTATTTT.

This clonotype has a handful of counts. The junction differs from germline at one of its ends, possibly a read error. The rearrangement uses TRBV5-1 and TRBJ2-1; D might be TRBD2 (5 bases). CDR1 SGHRS and CDR2 YFSETQ come from the germline V gene. CDR3 length: 13 residues. This CDR3 is CASSLDFAGEQCF. CDR3 DNA sequence: TGCGCCAGCAGCCTCGACTTCGCCGGGGAGCAGTGCTTC.

This clonotype was found many times. The CDR3 region has the DNA TGTGCCATCAGCTCGGGAGGGGTCGAGCAGTACTTC. Protein sequence: CAISSGGVEQYF. The rearrangement links TRBV10-3 to TRBJ2-7, with 8 bases matching TRBD2. The ends lost 6 bases at V and 6 bases at J; junction bases unmatched: 4. Germline CDR1 is ENHRY and CDR2 is SYGVKD. This CDR3 contains 12 residues.

This clonotype was recorded at least ten times. The V gene is TRBV4-1, the J gene TRBJ2-7, with D uncertain. The V and J ends lost 1 base and 1 base respectively, with 14 bases between them. Looked up from germline, CDR1 is MGHRA and CDR2 is YSYEKL. This CDR3 comprises 16 residues. CDR3 amino acids: CASSQVGRAISYEQYF. In nucleotides, the CDR3 is TGCGCCAGCAGCCAAGTAGGTCGGGCGATTTCCTACGAGCAGTACTTC.